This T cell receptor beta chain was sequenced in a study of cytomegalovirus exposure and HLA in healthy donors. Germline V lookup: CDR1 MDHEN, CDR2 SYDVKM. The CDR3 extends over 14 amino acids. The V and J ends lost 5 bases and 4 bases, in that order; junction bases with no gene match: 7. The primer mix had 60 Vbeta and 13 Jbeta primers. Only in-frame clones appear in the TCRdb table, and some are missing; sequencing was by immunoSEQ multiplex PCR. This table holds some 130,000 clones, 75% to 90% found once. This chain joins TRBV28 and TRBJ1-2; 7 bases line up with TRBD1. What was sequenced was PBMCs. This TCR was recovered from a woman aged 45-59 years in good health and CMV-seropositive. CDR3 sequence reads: CASSVTPGGYGYTF. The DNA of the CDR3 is TGTGCCAGCAGTGTAACCCCAGGGGGCTATGGCTACACCTTC.